This T cell receptor (beta chain) comes out of a study of blood T cell repertoires in COVID-19. About the study: The study drew acute and convalescent COVID-19 samples from the United States, Italy and Spain.

TCRdb's table, derived via immunoSEQ multiplex PCR, lists solely in-frame clones and lacks some. The sample lists 200,000 to 250,000 clones; over 70% were seen once. This clone was counted once. The CDR3 is made up of 15 amino acids. Germline lookup yields CDR1 SGHTS and CDR2 YDEGEE. The J segment lost 7 bases and the V segment lost 5 bases, leaving 7 bases of the junction unmatched. The chain has TRBV5-8 and TRBJ1-6; the match to TRBD1 covers 9 bases. Source material: peripheral blood. The clonotype was recovered from a woman in her 70s with acute or convalescent COVID-19. The CDR3 region is CASSSRDRVNSPLHF. CDR3 coding DNA: TGTGCCAGCAGTTCCAGGGACAGGGTAAATTCACCCCTCCACTTT.